This T cell receptor (beta chain) was retrieved from a study of T cells in Graves' hyperthyroidism and ophthalmopathy (dated by TCRdb to between 2019 and 2020). In terms of the full investigation: Peripheral blood samples were taken at initial diagnosis, before any treatment was given. A discovery cohort of about 95 patients, roughly 40 with Graves' ophthalmopathy and about 58 with stable Graves' hyperthyroidism, was used to find distinguishing TCR V-J signatures. Whether ophthalmopathy could be predicted prospectively was tested in an independent validation cohort made up of fewer than 20 hyperthyroidism patients plus 17 patients who later progressed to ophthalmopathy. The approximately 100 discovery patients were randomly divided into training and test sets at a 7:3 ratio. Thyroid tissue and blood T-cell repertoires from six or seven Graves' hyperthyroidism patients were also compared in the study. After sampling, hyperthyroidism patients received methimazole starting at 30 mg daily, and ophthalmopathy patients received high-dose intravenous methylprednisolone. According to the paper, TCR Vbeta CDR3 sequencing was carried out on over 130 peripheral blood samples, which came from 40 to 45 ophthalmopathy, 75 or so hyperthyroidism and approximately 17 progressor patients.

In the ophthalmopathy patients, disease was moderately to severely active, with a Clinical Activity Score of 3 or more, a NOSPECS grade of 4 or more, and a duration of less than 3 months. Patients with uncontrolled infections, other autoimmune diseases, pregnancy or lactation were excluded. Diagnoses relied on clinical symptoms, serum thyroxine and TRAb, thyroid ultrasound and orbital computed tomography. Ficoll-Paque density gradient centrifugation was used to isolate PBMCs from about 9.4 ml of fresh peripheral blood. Trizol reagent was used to extract total RNA, and RNA quality was then checked on an Agilent 2100 Bioanalyzer. Including cysteine and phenylalanine, the CDR3 has 12 amino acids. Only CDR3 DNA remains: 36 bases, in frame from the first base. Trimming costs V 6 bases and J 4 bases, and their ends lie 12 bases apart. Per the germline V gene (reference sequence), DFQATT is the CDR1 and SNEGSKA is the CDR2.

Results the study describes overall, beyond this receptor: In validation, the model predicted progression to ophthalmopathy with over 65% sensitivity and over 72% specificity, a median of approximately 6.7 months before onset. Sample size was not statistically predetermined, and blinding of investigators to group allocation was not performed. Most expanded thyroid clonotypes (frequency above 0.001) were also found in blood, which suggests that blood repertoires may mirror thyroid immune responses. A 13 V-J signature model separated ophthalmopathy from stable hyperthyroidism, with nearly 90% sensitivity and roughly 81% specificity in cross-validation and 80%/75% in testing.

The table lists this clonotype with many counts. Its antigen remains unidentified. No base qualities exist here, and no much larger clone lies one base off it. TCR beta CDR3 regions were amplified from RNA transcripts. The first round of RT-PCR for the TCR CDR3 was performed with the HTBI primer set and the Qiagen OneStep RT-PCR kit. A second multiplex PCR round built the libraries, followed by size selection and purification. Paired-end sequencing of the libraries was performed with 100 bp reads on an Illumina HiSeq2000. Processing in the source paper ran as follows. SOAPnuke was used to process the raw data, removing reads that contained adapters or uncalled bases, had a mean Phred below 15, or lacked an exact match to the constant primer or identifier. COPE v1.2.5 was used to merge high-quality paired reads, and clonotypes were defined as unique nucleotide sequences. MiTCR v1.1 was used to align the clonotypes against IMGT TRBV, TRBD and TRBJ reference segments. Analysis was restricted to V-J combinations with a frequency above 0.0001, which covered about 99% of repertoires. A TCS score was defined as the ratio between F50 (clonal expansion) and ExV (chaos), using BLOSUM62-based TCRdist between CDR3 peptides within each V-J. Welch's t-statistics and random forest reduced several hundred V-J features to 10 to 15, which were used in a naive Bayes classifier (R e1071). TCRdb handled the public reads itself, with Q25 trimming in fastp and clone calling in MiXCR, and kept productive beta chains. One record per CDR3 amino acid sequence lists the most common genes and DNA. The V and J calls and clone size come from TCRdb's table, not from the authors' own analysis. The sample contains about 500,000 distinct CDR3 sequences, 15% to 20% of them found a single time. Of the sample, approximately 15% falls within the top ten clones.

Sequencing input: blood. This clonotype originated in a woman younger than 30 with Graves' ophthalmopathy. The rearranged chain carries TRBV20-1 and TRBJ1-2, with TRBD1 tentatively as D gene (5 bases match). The CDR3 region has the sequence CSATAGGYGYTF. The DNA sequence is TGCAGTGCCACCGCCGGGGGCTATGGCTACACCTTC.